The 30 T cell receptor beta chains in this list originate from one sample, sequenced in a study of T cell responses to AZD1222 COVID-19 vaccine. Some clones are missing from TCRdb's copy, which holds only in-frame ones; the method was immunoSEQ multiplex PCR. Of about 130,000 clones in the sample, roughly 92% are singletons; the top ten hold under 6.5%. The starting material was peripheral blood, obtained on day 0 of AZD1222 vaccination. The receptors stem from an adult in good health.

The gene calls are TRBV4-1 and TRBJ2-1; 13 positions match TRBD2. Looked up from germline, CDR1 is MGHRA and CDR2 is YSYEKL. CDR3 length equals 18 residues. Trimming cost V 0 bases and J 6 bases; bases outside gene matches: 8. The DNA for the CDR3 is TGCGCCAGCAGCCAAGAGGTAAGGACTAGCGGGAGCTCCAATGAGCAGTTCTTC. Translated, it gives CASSQEVRTSGSSNEQFF.

This chain uses TRBV5-6 with TRBJ1-5; a weak D match, TRBD1 (6 bases). Trimming cost V 4 bases and J 7 bases, with 15 bases left between them. CDR1 and CDR2 (germline): SGHDT, YYEEEE. The CDR3 loop spans 14 amino acids. CDR3 in amino acids: CASSNNRARQPQHF. The CDR3 DNA reads TGTGCCAGCAGCAATAACAGGGCAAGACAGCCCCAGCATTTT. Drawing the rest from reference TRBV5-6 and TRBJ1-5, the complete variable domain is DAGVTQSPTHLIKTRGQQVTLRCSPKSGHDTVSWYQQALGQGPQFIFQYYEEEERQRGNFPDRFSGHQFPNYSSELNVNALLLGDSALYLCASSNNRARQPQHFGDGTRLSIL.

The chain couples TRBV19 to TRBJ2-3; 9 nucleotides match TRBD2. Germline lookup yields CDR1 LNHDA and CDR2 SQIVND (reference sequence). With V trimmed by 3 bases and J by 8 bases, 18 bases remained unmatched. The CDR3 runs 18 residues. CDR3 in DNA: TGTGCCAGTAGTATTACGGGCACTGGGCGGGAGGGCCGAGTTACGCAGTATTTT. Translated, it gives CASSITGTGREGRVTQYF.

The chain is built from TRBV4-1 and TRBJ2-7, with 7 bases aligning to TRBD2. The CDR3 sequence is 18 residues long. Losses at the gene ends were 1 base for V and 7 bases for J; bases not matched to a gene: 19. Germline CDR1 and CDR2: MGHRA and YSYEKL. The CDR3 DNA follows: TGCGCCAGCAGCCAAGGGACATTCGGACTAGACCCTTCAGGGGAGCAGTACTTC. Encoded protein: CASSQGTFGLDPSGEQYF.

V and J are TRBV12-3 or TRBV12-4 and TRBJ2-1; TRBD2 agrees at 7 bases. The length of the CDR3 is 11 residues. V lost 8 bases and J lost 9; bases outside the gene matches: 4. CDR3 region: CASERDGEQFF. CDR3 sequence (DNA): TGTGCCAGCGAGCGGGACGGTGAGCAGTTCTTC.

The J gene is TRBJ2-1, the V gene TRBV23-1; D is uncertain. TRBV23-1 is an ORF, and what it does is uncertain. V gave up 0 bases and J gave up 0 bases, with 6 bases separating them. This CDR3 spans 15 amino acids. The CDR3: CASSQSARSYNEQFF. CDR3 sequence (DNA): TGCGCCAGCAGTCAATCGGCTCGCTCCTACAATGAGCAGTTCTTC.

CDR3 sequence (DNA): TGCAGTGCGCAGACTGGCTACGAGCAGTACTTC. Residues: CSAQTGYEQYF. The chain couples TRBV20-1 to TRBJ2-7; D ambiguous. V was clipped by 6 bases and J by 3 bases, with 9 bases between them. This CDR3 region has 11 residues. Germline assignment: CDR1 DFQATT and CDR2 SNEGSKA (reference sequence).

V and J are TRBV5-4 and TRBJ2-1, with 8 bases identical to TRBD2. The CDR3 runs to 15 residues. V dropped 4 bases and J dropped 6; count of bases not matched to a gene: 9. Germline CDR1 reads SGHNT; CDR2 reads YYREEE (reference sequence). CDR3 nucleotides: TGTGCCAGCAGCGGCCCGGGACTAGTGGTCAATGAGCAGTTCTTC. Protein sequence: CASSGPGLVVNEQFF.

The chain has TRBV7-9 and TRBJ2-1; the D is unclear. The CDR3 is 15 amino acids. V was cut by 3 bases and J by 8 bases, with 17 bases left in between. In germline, CDR1 is SEHNR, CDR2 FQNEAQ (reference sequence). CDR3 nucleotide sequence: TGTGCCAGCAGCTTTGGTACCCCCCAGTGGGATGAGCAGTTCTTC. Protein: CASSFGTPQWDEQFF.

The chain has TRBV28 and TRBJ1-2; 7 bases line up with TRBD1. CDR1 and CDR2 from the germline V gene are MDHEN and SYDVKM. Losses at the gene ends were 5 bases for V and 8 bases for J; bases not matched to a gene: 5. CDR3 length: 12 residues. The CDR3 spells CASSTGVEGYTF. The CDR3 DNA follows: TGTGCCAGCAGTACAGGGGTAGAGGGCTACACCTTC.

The V gene is TRBV7-8, the J gene TRBJ1-5, with D possibly TRBD1 on 6 matching bases. Germline lookup yields CDR1 SGHVS and CDR2 FQNEAQ. This CDR3 is built from 16 residues. V was cut by 1 base and J by 5 bases, with 15 bases left in between. CDR3 sequence reads: CASSLVRGARHQPQHF. In DNA form, the CDR3 reads TGTGCCAGCAGCTTAGTTCGGGGGGCGCGGCATCAGCCCCAGCATTTT.

The gene calls are TRBV14 and TRBJ1-2, with 7 positions matching TRBD1. V lost 2 bases to trimming and J lost 8 bases; unmatched junction nucleotides: 5. The CDR3 has 13 amino acids. Germline CDR1 SGHDN, CDR2 FVKESK. CDR3 sequence reads: CASSQNTGAGYTF. For the CDR3, the DNA is TGTGCCAGCAGCCAAAATACAGGGGCCGGCTACACCTTC.

This clone occurred once. V and J are TRBV5-5 and TRBJ1-6; D is unclear. CDR3 length equals 16 residues. CDR1 and CDR2 (germline): SGHKS, YYEKEE (reference sequence). With 0 bases removed from V and 2 bases from J, the gap between germline ends came to 9 bases. CDR3: CASSLAGRAYNSPLHF. CDR3 DNA: TGTGCCAGCAGCTTGGCCGGAAGGGCCTATAATTCACCCCTCCACTTT.

The chain carries TRBV11-1 and TRBJ2-5; D remains ambiguous. Trimming left V 2 bases short and J 1 base short, with 8 bases between. This CDR3 is 14 amino acids long. CDR1 and CDR2 (germline): SGHAT, FQDESV (reference sequence). The CDR3 protein is CASSLQSIQETQYF. DNA for the CDR3: TGTGCCAGCAGCTTACAGTCCATCCAAGAGACCCAGTACTTC.

The chain carries TRBV7-9 and TRBJ1-1; D is unclear. Germline V lookup: CDR1 SEHNR, CDR2 FQNEAQ (reference sequence). V was cut by 5 bases and J by 1 base, with 8 bases left in between. The length of the CDR3 is 13 residues. CDR3 amino acids: CASSPTRNTEAFF. In DNA form, the CDR3 reads TGTGCCAGCAGCCCGACACGGAACACTGAAGCTTTCTTT.

The count of this clone is one. The chain recombines TRBV5-1 with TRBJ2-5; D is uncertain. The CDR3 consists of 11 residues. V was cut by 4 bases and J by 3 bases, with 4 bases left in between. Germline V gene lookup returns CDR1 SGHRS and CDR2 YFSETQ. The CDR3 region has the DNA TGCGCCAGCAGCGACGAAGAGACCCAGTACTTC. Protein product: CASSDEETQYF.

The rearrangement joins TRBV28 to TRBJ1-1; 7 positions agree with TRBD1. Germline-derived CDR1 and CDR2 are MDHEN and SYDVKM. V was clipped by 3 bases and J by 4 bases; unmatched bases: 14. This CDR3 has 17 residues. The CDR3 nucleotides are TGTGCCAGCAGTTTTCCCTCACAGGGGATAAGTAGCACTGAAGCTTTCTTT. Translation gives CASSFPSQGISSTEAFF.

For this clone: Other DNA sequences from this sample encode an identical CDR3 as well. This chain joins TRBV14 and TRBJ2-2; D remains unclear. The CDR3 sequence is 14 residues long. With 0 bases removed from V and 5 bases from J, the gap between germline ends came to 7 bases. Germline loops: CDR1 SGHDN, CDR2 FVKESK. CDR3 nucleotide sequence: TGTGCCAGCAGCCAAGAGCGATTGACCGGGGAGCTGTTTTTT. Its translation is CASSQERLTGELFF. Variable domain in full (rest from reference TRBV14 and TRBJ2-2): EAGVTQFPSHSVIEKGQTVTLRCDPISGHDNLYWYRRVMGKEIKFLLHFVKESKQDESGMPNNRFLAERTGGTYSTLKVQPAELEDSGVYFCASSQERLTGELFFGEGSRLTVL.

The chain is built from TRBV30 and TRBJ2-7; possibly TRBD2 for D (5 bases). Trimming left V 0 bases short and J 4 bases short, with 13 bases between. CDR1 is GTSNPN, CDR2 SVGIG, per germline (reference sequence). The CDR3 runs 14 residues. The CDR3 DNA reads as TGTGCCTGGAGTGTAGCGGTTGGAGAATACGAGCAGTACTTC. Protein product: CAWSVAVGEYEQYF. Filled out from reference TRBV30 and TRBJ2-7, the complete variable domain reads SQTIHQWPATLVQPVGSPLSLECTVEGTSNPNLYWYRQAAGRGLQLLFYSVGIGQISSEVPQNLSASRPQDRQFILSSKKLLLSDSGFYLCAWSVAVGEYEQYFGPGTRLTVT.

This clone was observed a handful of times. The chain employs TRBV12-3 or TRBV12-4 and TRBJ2-5, with D unresolved. This CDR3 is 11 amino acids long. The V and J ends lost 6 bases and 0 bases respectively, with 2 bases between them. The chain's CDR3 is CASSYQETQYF. The CDR3 bases are TGTGCCAGCAGCTACCAAGAGACCCAGTACTTC.

The V call is TRBV18, the J call TRBJ2-7; 10 nucleotides align to TRBD2. The CDR3 runs to 14 residues. The junction had 3 bases not matched to a gene; V was cut back by 3 bases and J by 4 bases. The germline CDR1 and CDR2 sequences are KGHSH and LQKENI. This CDR3 is CASSPGLAAYEQYF. In DNA form, the CDR3 reads TGTGCCAGCTCACCCGGACTAGCGGCGTACGAGCAGTACTTC.

The chain recombines TRBV7-9 with TRBJ1-2, with D unresolved. With 2 bases removed from V and 4 bases from J, the gap between germline ends came to 11 bases. This CDR3 spans 14 amino acids. Germline CDR1 and CDR2: SEHNR and FQNEAQ (reference sequence). The CDR3 sequence is CASSLSSSLYGYTF. DNA for the CDR3: TGTGCCAGCAGCTTATCGTCCAGCCTCTATGGCTACACCTTC.

CDR3 loop: CASSLTGLAQPQHF. The CDR3 bases are TGTGCCAGCAGTTTGACAGGGTTGGCTCAGCCCCAGCATTTT. The rearrangement uses TRBV27 and TRBJ1-5; 7 nucleotides match TRBD1. The CDR3 sequence is 14 residues long. J lost 6 bases, V lost 3 bases, and 5 bases had no gene match. The V gene's germline CDR1 is MNHEY and CDR2 SMNVEV (reference sequence).

This chain uses TRBV29-1 with TRBJ2-1, with D possibly matching TRBD1 (6 bases). This CDR3 comprises 13 residues. Deletions cut 5 bases from V and 4 bases from J, with 12 bases between. The germline gives CDR1 SQVTM, CDR2 ANQGSEA. This CDR3 is CSVTRDIYNEQFF. The DNA for the CDR3 is TGCAGCGTTACCCGGGACATTTACAATGAGCAGTTCTTC.

The CDR3 DNA follows: TGTGCCAGCAGTGAATGGGACAGCGGGTACAATGAGCAGTTCTTC. Translation: CASSEWDSGYNEQFF. The chain combines TRBV2 with TRBJ2-1; D possibly corresponds to TRBD1 (7 bases). The V gene's germline CDR1 is SNHLY and CDR2 FYNNEI. V lost 2 bases, J lost 4 bases, and 12 bases lay in between. The CDR3 contains 15 residues.

J is TRBJ1-5 and V is TRBV9; possible D gene TRBD1, 5 bases. This CDR3 is 15 amino acids long. Between the trimmed V and J ends, which lost 6 bases and 6 bases, there was a span of 19 bases. Per the germline V gene, CDR1 is SGDLS and CDR2 is YYNGEE. CDR3 bases: TGTGCCAGCATATGGGAGTGCAGGGATAGTCAGCCCCAGCATTTT. Its translation is CASIWECRDSQPQHF.

The chain uses TRBV25-1 and TRBJ1-1; the D is unclear. CDR1 MGHDK and CDR2 SYGVNS come from the germline V gene. The CDR3 spans 13 residues. Trimming removed 0 bases from V and 11 bases from J, with 13 bases in between. The CDR3 DNA follows: TGTGCCAGCAGTGAATATGGAACGACGAGGGCTTTCTTT. Translated, it gives CASSEYGTTRAFF.

The V call is TRBV5-5, the J call TRBJ2-2; possibly TRBD1 or TRBD2 for D (5 bases each). The CDR3 is 16 residues long. Germline V lookup: CDR1 SGHKS, CDR2 YYEKEE (reference sequence). The V gene lost 4 bases and the J gene lost 1 base, with 14 bases spanning the gap. This CDR3 is CASSGDPSLNTGELFF. The CDR3 bases are TGTGCCAGCAGCGGGGACCCCTCTCTGAACACCGGGGAGCTGTTTTTT.

The rearrangement links TRBV11-1 to TRBJ2-7, with TRBD1 as a possible D gene (6 bases). Trimming pared 1 base from V and 4 bases from J, leaving 14 bases between. The germline CDR1 and CDR2 sequences are SGHAT and FQDESV (reference sequence). The CDR3 totals 15 residues. This CDR3 reads CASSLELGQRYEQYF. The CDR3 DNA follows: TGTGCCAGCAGCTTAGAGCTAGGACAGCGGTACGAGCAGTACTTC.

The chain combines TRBV19 with TRBJ1-2; possible D gene TRBD1, 6 bases. Between the trimmed V and J ends, which lost 4 bases and 7 bases, there was a span of 16 bases. Germline V gene lookup returns CDR1 LNHDA and CDR2 SQIVND (reference sequence). The CDR3 totals 14 residues. In nucleotides, the CDR3 is TGTGCCAGTAGTACCCGCTGGACAGAATTTGGCTACACCTTC. It encodes CASSTRWTEFGYTF. The whole variable domain, remainder taken from reference TRBV19 and TRBJ1-2, is DGGITQSPKYLFRKEGQNVTLSCEQNLNHDAMYWYRQDPGQGLRLIYYSQIVNDFQKGDIAEGYSVSREKKESFPLTVTSAQKNPTAFYLCASSTRWTEFGYTFGSGTRLTVV.